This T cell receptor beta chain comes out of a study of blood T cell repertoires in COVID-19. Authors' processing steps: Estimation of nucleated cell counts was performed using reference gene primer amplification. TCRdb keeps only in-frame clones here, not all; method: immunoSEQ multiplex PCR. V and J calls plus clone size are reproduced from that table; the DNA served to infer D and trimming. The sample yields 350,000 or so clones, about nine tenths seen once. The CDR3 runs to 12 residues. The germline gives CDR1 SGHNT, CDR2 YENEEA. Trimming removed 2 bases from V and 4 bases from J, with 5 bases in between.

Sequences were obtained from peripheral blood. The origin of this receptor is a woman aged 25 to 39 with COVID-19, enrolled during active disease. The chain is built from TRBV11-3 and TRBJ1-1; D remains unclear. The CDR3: CASSLSTTEAFF. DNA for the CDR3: TGTGCCAGCAGCTTATCTACCACTGAAGCTTTCTTT.